Below are 17 T cell receptor beta chains sequenced from a single sample in a study of blood T cell repertoires in COVID-19. Here immunoSEQ multiplex PCR was the method, and the copy in TCRdb shows in-frame clones only, minus some. The sample lists under 450,000 clones, 75% to 90% occurring once. Sequenced: peripheral blood. Source of these receptors: a woman aged 60-75 years with COVID-19, enrolled during active disease.

This sequence joins TRBV11-2 and TRBJ1-2; TRBD1 matches at 7 bases. Germline V gene sequence: CDR1 SGHAT, CDR2 FQNNGV. This CDR3 spans 13 amino acids. V was clipped by 4 bases and J by 5 bases; unmatched bases: 4. The CDR3 DNA is TGTGCCAGCAGCTACACAGGGGCTTATGGCTACACCTTC. Translating it yields CASSYTGAYGYTF.

This chain uses TRBV2 with TRBJ1-2; D not resolved. Germline values: CDR1 SNHLY, CDR2 FYNNEI. V lost 2 bases and J 2 bases, leaving 9 bases between the germline ends. CDR3 length equals 14 residues. This CDR3 is CASSEIGGNYGYTF. The CDR3 nucleotides read TGTGCCAGCAGTGAAATTGGCGGGAACTATGGCTACACCTTC.

The chain is built from TRBV3-1 (or the pseudogene TRBV3-2) and TRBJ1-1; a weak D match, TRBD1 (5 bases). Per germline, CDR1 LGHDT and CDR2 YNNKEL (reference sequence). The V end lost 1 base, the J end lost 5 bases, and 14 bases lay between the germline ends. CDR3 length: 15 amino acids. This CDR3 reads CASSQVISGWTEAFF. In DNA, the CDR3 is TGTGCCAGCAGCCAAGTAATATCAGGGTGGACTGAAGCTTTCTTT.

As DNA, the CDR3 is TGTGCCAGCAGTTTAGCCAGGGACACTGAAGCTTTCTTT. Protein: CASSLARDTEAFF. V usage is TRBV27 and J usage is TRBJ1-1; tentative D call: TRBD1 (5 bases). Germline-derived CDR1 and CDR2 are MNHEY and SMNVEV (reference sequence). V dropped 2 bases and J dropped 3 bases, with 7 bases sitting between them. CDR3 length: 13 amino acids.

J is TRBJ2-3 and V is TRBV29-1; possibly TRBD1 for D (6 bases). Trimming cost V 3 bases and J 1 base, with 8 bases left between them. The CDR3 loop spans 13 amino acids. The germline gives CDR1 SQVTM, CDR2 ANQGSEA. The CDR3 DNA reads as TGCAGCGTTGAGACAGGAGGCACAGATACGCAGTATTTT. Protein product: CSVETGGTDTQYF.

The rearrangement links TRBV5-1 to TRBJ1-2, with a tentative D call TRBD1 (6 bases). The CDR3 has 14 amino acids. Looked up from germline, CDR1 is SGHRS and CDR2 is YFSETQ. With 2 bases removed from V and 8 bases from J, the gap between germline ends came to 16 bases. CDR3 sequence (DNA): TGCGCCAGCAGCTTCGGTAACAGGGCCACGGGCTACACCTTC. Encoded protein: CASSFGNRATGYTF. Complete variable domain (other parts from reference TRBV5-1 and TRBJ1-2): KAGVTQTPRYLIKTRGQQVTLSCSPISGHRSVSWYQQTPGQGLQFLFEYFSETQRNKGNFPGRFSGRQFSNSRSEMNVSTLELGDSALYLCASSFGNRATGYTFGSGTRLTVV.

V usage is TRBV27 and J usage is TRBJ1-2; D remains unclear. The germline V and J ends were trimmed by 5 bases and 0 bases, with 13 bases remaining between them. CDR1 is MNHEY, CDR2 SMNVEV, per germline (reference sequence). CDR3 length: 15 residues. CDR3 in amino acids: CASSPNVLPNYGYTF. The DNA for the CDR3 is TGTGCCAGCAGTCCCAACGTGCTACCTAACTATGGCTACACCTTC.

The rearrangement links TRBV7-8 to TRBJ1-3; TRBD1 agrees at 7 bases. Germline V gene lookup returns CDR1 SGHVS and CDR2 FQNEAQ. This CDR3 spans 16 amino acids. V trimming: 1 base; J trimming: 0 bases; junction bases outside the gene matches: 3. CDR3 nucleotide sequence: TGTGCCAGCAGCTTAGTGGACAGGAGCTCTGGAAACACCATATATTTT. Its translation: CASSLVDRSSGNTIYF.

CDR3 DNA sequence: TGTGCCAGCAGTTTCGGGGGTGGAGGATCACCCCTCCACTTT. This translates into CASSFGGGGSPLHF. V and J are TRBV27 and TRBJ1-6; weak D call: TRBD1 (5 bases). The germline gives CDR1 MNHEY, CDR2 SMNVEV (reference sequence). The CDR3 extends over 14 amino acids. V was shortened by 3 bases and J by 10 bases, with 13 bases between the two germline ends.

The V gene is TRBV9, the J gene TRBJ2-5; 7 bases are shared with TRBD1. J lost 0 bases, V lost 3 bases, and 8 bases had no gene match. Germline V CDR1 and CDR2: SGDLS, YYNGEE. The CDR3 length is 16 residues. CDR3 sequence (DNA): TGTGCCAGCAGCGGACGGACAGGCCTGTACCAAGAGACCCAGTACTTC. Translation gives CASSGRTGLYQETQYF.

The chain carries TRBV9 and TRBJ2-1, with 11 positions matching TRBD1. CDR3 length equals 15 residues. V dropped 4 bases and J dropped 13; count of bases not matched to a gene: 13. The V gene's germline CDR1 is SGDLS and CDR2 YYNGEE. CDR3 sequence (DNA): TGTGCCAGCAGCCCCCGGGACAGGGGGTTACTGTCCCAGTTCTTC. It codes for CASSPRDRGLLSQFF.

This clone was detected only once. The V gene is TRBV29-1, the J gene TRBJ1-6; unclear D gene. The CDR3 covers 11 residues. Germline CDR1 and CDR2: SQVTM and ANQGSEA. The V gene lost 4 bases and the J gene lost 8 bases, with 6 bases spanning the gap. The CDR3 reads CSVGVDSPLHF. In DNA, the CDR3 is TGCAGCGTTGGCGTTGATTCACCCCTCCACTTT.

With respect to this clone: Other DNA sequences from this sample encode an identical CDR3 as well. The rearrangement uses TRBV7-3 and TRBJ2-1, with 11 bases aligning to TRBD2. The germline V gene encodes CDR1 SGHTA and CDR2 FQGTGA. This CDR3 comprises 15 residues. V lost 5 bases to trimming and J lost 4 bases; unmatched junction nucleotides: 4. The CDR3 sequence: CASSPGTSGYNEQFF. CDR3 DNA: TGTGCCAGCAGCCCCGGGACTAGCGGATACAATGAGCAGTTCTTC.

The count of this clone is one. The chain combines TRBV10-1 with TRBJ2-1, with TRBD2 matching 10 bases. After removal of 9 bases from V and 4 bases from J, the junction contained 6 bases not matched to a gene. Germline CDR1 and CDR2: WNHNN and SYGVQD (reference sequence). The CDR3 runs to 14 residues. CDR3 DNA sequence: TGCGCCAGGGCCGGGACTAGCGAATACAATGAGCAGTTCTTC. The encoded protein is CARAGTSEYNEQFF.

This chain joins TRBV27 and TRBJ1-2; D possibly corresponds to TRBD1 (6 bases). The CDR3 totals 15 residues. Trimming shortened V by 6 bases and J by 8 bases, and 22 bases separated the two germline ends. The germline V gene encodes CDR1 MNHEY and CDR2 SMNVEV (reference sequence). The DNA of the CDR3 is TGTGCCAGCAGCACCTCTCAAACAGGGCCTGGGGGCTACACCTTC. Its protein product is CASSTSQTGPGGYTF.

V gene TRBV11-1 combines with J gene TRBJ1-1; perhaps TRBD1 as D (6 bases). CDR3 size: 13 residues. CDR1 is SGHAT, CDR2 FQDESV, per germline (reference sequence). Trimming took 3 bases from V and 5 from J, leaving 10 bases between them. The CDR3 bases are TGTGCCAGCAGCTTGGAGGGGGGGACTGAAGCTTTCTTT. Translated, it gives CASSLEGGTEAFF.

The gene calls are TRBV7-2 and TRBJ1-3, with D uncertain. Germline-derived CDR1 and CDR2 are SGHTA and FQGNSA. The germline V and J ends were trimmed by 2 bases and 4 bases, with 15 bases remaining between them. This CDR3 contains 16 residues. The CDR3 here is CASSLMVGGSGNTIYF. The CDR3 bases are TGTGCCAGCAGCTTAATGGTCGGAGGGTCCGGAAACACCATATATTTT.